This T cell receptor (beta chain) was sequenced in a study of OX40 agonist ivuxolimab in advanced cancers. Context from the whole study: Ivuxolimab was an agonistic, fully human IgG2 monoclonal antibody directed against OX40 (CD134), a costimulatory receptor. Intravenous ivuxolimab was administered to patients every 2 weeks at six dose levels: 0.01, 0.1, 0.3, 1.5, 3 and 10 mg/kg. Among the approximately 54 dose-escalation patients, approximately 20 had hepatocellular carcinoma, 15 or so melanoma, 9 renal cell carcinoma and 9 head and neck cancer. In the dose-escalation cohort, around four fifths of patients were male, and the mean age was roughly 60 years, with a range of roughly 20 to 85. Patients were allowed to have had prior anti-PD-1, anti-PD-L1 or anti-CTLA-4 therapy, and roughly 40% of the dose-escalation patients had previously received checkpoint inhibitors. Partial responses occurred in three dose-escalation patients, of whom one had hepatocellular carcinoma and two had cutaneous melanoma. Peripheral TCRbeta sequencing was intended to test whether TCR sequence diversity was altered and clonal T-cell expansion was caused by ivuxolimab. The paper covers the monotherapy dose-escalation part of the phase I ivuxolimab trial, which included N ≈ 57 patients.

The trial excluded patients who had a history of autoimmune disease or were on systemic immunosuppression. Peripheral blood for TCR sequencing was drawn from every dose cohort at baseline, at cycle 4 day 1 and at cycle 7 day 1. The samples were drawn from a first-in-human, open-label, multicenter phase I dose-escalation trial of ivuxolimab. Adults with locally advanced or metastatic melanoma, renal cell carcinoma, hepatocellular carcinoma or head and neck squamous cell carcinoma were enrolled in the trial. CD4+ and CD8+ T cells were sorted separately from peripheral blood before TCR sequencing. V is cut back by 7 bases and J by 4 bases, with 3 bases in the junction unmatched. The CDR3 measures 13 amino acids from cysteine to phenylalanine. The DNA shown is the 39-base CDR3, in frame from base 1. The germline V gene (reference sequence) supplies CDR1 SEHNR and CDR2 FQNEAQ. Genomic DNA was isolated from the sorted cells so that the TCRbeta CDR3 region could be sequenced. The immunoSEQ Assay was used to sequence the TCRbeta CDR3 regions. TCRdb re-hosts the immuneACCESS table, in-frame sequences only. Its copies lack some clones; in the studies checked, an unresolved V gene accounts for under half of them, and the cause for the rest is not known. The sample table contains about 160,000 clones; only one count was recorded for roughly 94% of them. The ten largest clones take up about 0.33% of the sample.

Overall study results and their limits: In the 0.1-3.0 mg/kg groups, partial responders were among the patients with the lowest normalized peripheral clonal expansion, particularly in CD8+ T cells. After ivuxolimab, CD8+ T cells had more expanded clones than CD4+ T cells on average. Low levels of normalized T-cell clonal expansion were also shown by some nonresponding patients. Clonal expansion of both CD4+ and CD8+ blood T cells was observed from baseline to week 6 at doses 0.1 to 3.0 mg/kg. Which antigens the clonally expanded peripheral T cells were specific for was not determined.

For this clone: Its antigen is not yet known. Qualities for individual bases were not recorded, and no much larger clone is one base off.

The sequence came from an adult with an advanced solid tumor such as melanoma, head and neck, liver or kidney cancer. The sample in question was CD4+ or CD8+ T cells sorted from blood, obtained in a trial of the OX40 agonist ivuxolimab. Recombination joined TRBV7-9 with TRBJ2-5; TRBD2 fits 10 bases in the junction. The sequenced DNA: TGTGCCAGCACGGCTAGCGGGAGAGAGACCCAGTACTTC. It translates to CASTASGRETQYF.